The 5 T cell receptor beta chains below all came from one sample that was sequenced in a study of blood T cells in healthy people across ages. Sample-barcoded 5' priming and a J-beta primer mix drove a second PCR of roughly 7 to 11 cycles. MiXCR, applied by TCRdb to the 5' RACE reads, yields one record per CDR3 protein. The sample lists over 750,000 distinct CDR3 sequences, about 25% seen once, with roughly a tenth in the top ten. This sample was shared with a second study, whose subject was T cells of mothers and their children.

The sample taken for sequencing was blood. The receptors were gathered from a boy aged 10-17 years in good health.

The gene calls are TRBV4-2 and TRBJ2-3; TRBD2 agrees at 10 bases. V shed 4 bases, J shed 6 bases, and the junction held 22 bases outside the gene matches. The CDR3 extends over 20 amino acids. Germline CDR1 is LGHNA and CDR2 is YNFKEQ. The DNA for the CDR3 is TGTGCCAGCAGCCGCAACATCGTAGCGGGAGGCCCTCTCCCCGTTGATACGCAGTATTTT. Protein product: CASSRNIVAGGPLPVDTQYF.

Only a few counts were recorded for this clonotype. This chain joins TRBV5-1 and TRBJ2-5; 9 positions agree with TRBD1. The J call may be incorrect, as the DNA end agrees better with TRBJ2-7. The CDR3 extends over 14 amino acids. In germline, CDR1 is SGHRS, CDR2 YFSETQ. The CDR3 sequence: CASSLRDRDYEQYF. Written as DNA, the CDR3 is TGCGCCAGCAGCCTTCGGGACAGGGACTACGAGCAGTACTTC.

The V call is TRBV6-5, the J call TRBJ2-6; D is undetermined. The CDR3 loop spans 15 amino acids. The germline V gene has CDR1 MNHEY and CDR2 SVGAGI. Trimming stripped 2 bases from V and 0 bases from J, with 5 bases between. The CDR3 DNA reads TGTGCCAGCAGTTACGCGAGCTCTGGGGCCAACGTCCTGACTTTC. Translated, it gives CASSYASSGANVLTF.

The rearrangement joins TRBV7-2 to TRBJ1-1; D is unclear. CDR1 and CDR2 from the germline V gene are SGHTA and FQGNSA. This CDR3 region has 14 residues. Trimming took off 0 bases at V and 4 bases at J, with 9 bases between the two ends. CDR3 region: CASSLAGLGTEAFF. In nucleotides, the CDR3 is TGTGCCAGCAGCTTAGCTGGTCTGGGCACTGAAGCTTTCTTT.

The chain couples TRBV29-1 to TRBJ2-5; no clear D. The tail of the sequence fits TRBJ2-7 better, so the J call may be wrong. The CDR3 sequence is 13 residues long. Germline values: CDR1 SQVTM, CDR2 ANQGSEA. The CDR3 nucleotides are TGCAGCGTTGTAGAGCTCCTCCGCTACGAGCAGTACTTC. Translated, it gives CSVVELLRYEQYF.